The present T cell receptor (beta chain) was sequenced within a study of T cell changes during pregnancy in multiple sclerosis. The CDR3 is 15 residues long. V was pared by 3 bases and J by 8 bases, with 5 bases of the junction left unmatched. Looked up from germline, CDR1 is SGHRS and CDR2 is YFSETQ. Produced via immunoSEQ multiplex PCR; TCRdb's table is partial and in-frame only. The data show about 38,000 clones, about 93% seen once. This specimen consisted of CD4+ T cells from peripheral blood mononuclear cells, obtained after pregnancy. This chain links TRBV5-1 with TRBJ2-1; the match to TRBD2 covers 13 bases. The sequence was collected from a female donor in good health, enrolled as a control in a pregnancy study. The CDR3 DNA is TGCGCCAGCAGCTGGAGACTAGCGGGAGGTGATGAGCAGTTCTTC. It encodes CASSWRLAGGDEQFF. The variable domain in full, with the rest retrieved from reference TRBV5-1 and TRBJ2-1, is KAGVTQTPRYLIKTRGQQVTLSCSPISGHRSVSWYQQTPGQGLQFLFEYFSETQRNKGNFPGRFSGRQFSNSRSEMNVSTLELGDSALYLCASSWRLAGGDEQFFGPGTRLTVL.